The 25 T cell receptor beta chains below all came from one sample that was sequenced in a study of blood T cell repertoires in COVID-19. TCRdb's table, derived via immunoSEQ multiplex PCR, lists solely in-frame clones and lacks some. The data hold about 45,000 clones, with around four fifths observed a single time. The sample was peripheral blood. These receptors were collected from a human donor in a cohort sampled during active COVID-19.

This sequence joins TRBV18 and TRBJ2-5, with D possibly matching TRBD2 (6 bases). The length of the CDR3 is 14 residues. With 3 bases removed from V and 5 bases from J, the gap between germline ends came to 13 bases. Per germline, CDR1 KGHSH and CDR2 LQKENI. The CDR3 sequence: CASSPVTREETQYF. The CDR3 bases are TGTGCCAGCTCACCCGTGACTAGGGAGGAGACCCAGTACTTC.

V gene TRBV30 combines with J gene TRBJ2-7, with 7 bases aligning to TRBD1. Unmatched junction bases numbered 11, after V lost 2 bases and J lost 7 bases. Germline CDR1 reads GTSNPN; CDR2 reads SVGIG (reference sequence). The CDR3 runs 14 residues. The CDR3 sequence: CAWSTPATGWEQYF. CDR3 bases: TGTGCCTGGAGTACCCCCGCGACAGGGTGGGAGCAGTACTTC.

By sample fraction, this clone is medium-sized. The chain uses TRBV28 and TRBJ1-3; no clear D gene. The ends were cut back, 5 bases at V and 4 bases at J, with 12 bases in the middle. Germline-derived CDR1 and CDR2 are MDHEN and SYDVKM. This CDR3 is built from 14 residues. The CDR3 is CASSPGASGNTIYF. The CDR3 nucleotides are TGTGCCAGCAGTCCGGGAGCAAGCGGAAACACCATATATTTT.

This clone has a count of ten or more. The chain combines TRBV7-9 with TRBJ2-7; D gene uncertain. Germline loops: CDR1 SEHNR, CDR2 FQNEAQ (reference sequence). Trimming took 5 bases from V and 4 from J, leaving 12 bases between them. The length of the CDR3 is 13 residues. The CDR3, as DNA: TGTGCCAGCAGCGGCCCCCCAGGATACGAGCAGTACTTC. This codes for CASSGPPGYEQYF.

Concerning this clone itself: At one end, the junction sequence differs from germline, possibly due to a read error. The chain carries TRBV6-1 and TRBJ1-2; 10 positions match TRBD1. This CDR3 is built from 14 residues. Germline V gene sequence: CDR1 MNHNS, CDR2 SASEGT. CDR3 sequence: CASREAGQGFGYTF. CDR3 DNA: TGTGCCAGCAGAGAAGCGGGACAGGGGTTTGGCTACACCTTC.

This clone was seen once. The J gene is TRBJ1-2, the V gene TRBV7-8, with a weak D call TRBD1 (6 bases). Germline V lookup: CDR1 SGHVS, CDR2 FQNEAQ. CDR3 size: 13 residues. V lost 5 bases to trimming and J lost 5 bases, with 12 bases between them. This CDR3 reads CASSRTDYYGYTF. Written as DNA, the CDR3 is TGTGCCAGCAGCCGGACAGATTATTATGGCTACACCTTC.

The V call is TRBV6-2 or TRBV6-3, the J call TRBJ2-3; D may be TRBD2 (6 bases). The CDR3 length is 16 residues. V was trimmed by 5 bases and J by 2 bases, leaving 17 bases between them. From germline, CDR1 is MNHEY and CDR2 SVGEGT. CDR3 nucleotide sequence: TGTGCCAGCAGTGACTTGGGCGGGGACCCCACAGATACGCAGTATTTT. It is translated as CASSDLGGDPTDTQYF.

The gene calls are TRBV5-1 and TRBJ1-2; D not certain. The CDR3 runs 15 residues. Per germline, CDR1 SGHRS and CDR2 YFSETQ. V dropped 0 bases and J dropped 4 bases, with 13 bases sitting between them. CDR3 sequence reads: CASSLGPVSLYGYTF. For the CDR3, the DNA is TGCGCCAGCAGCTTGGGTCCGGTTTCCCTCTATGGCTACACCTTC. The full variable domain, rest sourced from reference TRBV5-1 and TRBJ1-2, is KAGVTQTPRYLIKTRGQQVTLSCSPISGHRSVSWYQQTPGQGLQFLFEYFSETQRNKGNFPGRFSGRQFSNSRSEMNVSTLELGDSALYLCASSLGPVSLYGYTFGSGTRLTVV.

The CDR3 spells CASRDRAANYGYTF. The CDR3 DNA follows: TGTGCCAGCAGGGACAGGGCCGCTAACTATGGCTACACCTTC. This rearrangement joins TRBV2 to TRBJ1-2, with TRBD1 matching over 8 bases. Unmatched junction bases numbered 3, after V lost 6 bases and J lost 0 bases. Germline V gives CDR1 SNHLY, CDR2 FYNNEI. The CDR3 runs to 14 residues.

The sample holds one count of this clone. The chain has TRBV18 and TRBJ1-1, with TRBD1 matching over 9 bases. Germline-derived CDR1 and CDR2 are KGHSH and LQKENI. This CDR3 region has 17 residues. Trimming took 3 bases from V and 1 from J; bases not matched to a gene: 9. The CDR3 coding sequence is TGTGCCAGCTCACCTTTTGGGGGACAGGGAAGGAACACTGAAGCTTTCTTT. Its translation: CASSPFGGQGRNTEAFF. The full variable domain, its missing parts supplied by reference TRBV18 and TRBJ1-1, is NAGVMQNPRHLVRRRGQEARLRCSPMKGHSHVYWYRQLPEEGLKFMVYLQKENIIDESGMPKERFSAEFPKEGPSILRIQQVVRGDSAAYFCASSPFGGQGRNTEAFFGQGTRLTVV.

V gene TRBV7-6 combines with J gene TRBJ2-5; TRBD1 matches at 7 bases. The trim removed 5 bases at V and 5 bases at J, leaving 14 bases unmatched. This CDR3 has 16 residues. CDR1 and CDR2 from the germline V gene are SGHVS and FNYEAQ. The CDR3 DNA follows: TGTGCCAGCAGCAACCCGTCCGTAGGGGGCATGGAGACCCAGTACTTC. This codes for CASSNPSVGGMETQYF.

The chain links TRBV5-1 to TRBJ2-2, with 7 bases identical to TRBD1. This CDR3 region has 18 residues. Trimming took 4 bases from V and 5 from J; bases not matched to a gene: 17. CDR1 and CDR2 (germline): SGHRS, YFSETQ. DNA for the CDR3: TGCGCCAGCAGCCCTCGGACAGGTAGCTCGGGTTGGACCGGGGAGCTGTTTTTT. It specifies CASSPRTGSSGWTGELFF.

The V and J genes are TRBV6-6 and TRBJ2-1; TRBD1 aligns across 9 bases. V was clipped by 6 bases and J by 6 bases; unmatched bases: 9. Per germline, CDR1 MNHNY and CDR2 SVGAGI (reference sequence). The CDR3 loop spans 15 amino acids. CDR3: CASRSTGGQGNEQFF. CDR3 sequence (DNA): TGTGCCAGCAGGTCCACAGGGGGCCAAGGCAATGAGCAGTTCTTC.

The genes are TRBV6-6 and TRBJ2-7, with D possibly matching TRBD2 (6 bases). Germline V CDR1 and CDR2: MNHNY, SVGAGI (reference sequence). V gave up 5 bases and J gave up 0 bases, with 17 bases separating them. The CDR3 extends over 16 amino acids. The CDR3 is CASSPSGGEHSYEQYF. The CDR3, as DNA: TGTGCCAGCAGTCCTTCAGGCGGGGAACACTCCTACGAGCAGTACTTC.

The CDR3 DNA is TGTGCCAGCAGCTCTTGGGTGACTAGCGGAGGTCCAGATACGCAGTATTTT. It codes for CASSSWVTSGGPDTQYF. The rearrangement uses TRBV7-2 and TRBJ2-3, with 9 bases fitting TRBD2. Germline CDR1 is SGHTA and CDR2 is FQGNSA. The V and J ends lost 4 bases and 4 bases, in that order; junction bases with no gene match: 12. This CDR3 spans 17 amino acids.

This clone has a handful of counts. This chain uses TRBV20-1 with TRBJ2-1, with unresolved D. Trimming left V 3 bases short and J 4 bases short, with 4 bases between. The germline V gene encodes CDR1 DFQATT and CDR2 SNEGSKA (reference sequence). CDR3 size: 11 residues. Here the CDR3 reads CSASQYNEQFF. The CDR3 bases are TGCAGTGCTAGCCAGTACAATGAGCAGTTCTTC.

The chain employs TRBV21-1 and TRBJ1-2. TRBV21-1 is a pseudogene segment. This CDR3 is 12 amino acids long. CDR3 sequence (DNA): TGTGCCAGCACGCGCCTCAACTATGGCTACACCTTC. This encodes CASTRLNYGYTF.

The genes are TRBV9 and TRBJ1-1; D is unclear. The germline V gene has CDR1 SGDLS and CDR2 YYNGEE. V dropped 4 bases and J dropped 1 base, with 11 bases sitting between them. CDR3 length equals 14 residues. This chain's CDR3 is CASSPLTGNTEAFF. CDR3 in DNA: TGTGCCAGCAGCCCTCTGACGGGGAACACTGAAGCTTTCTTT.

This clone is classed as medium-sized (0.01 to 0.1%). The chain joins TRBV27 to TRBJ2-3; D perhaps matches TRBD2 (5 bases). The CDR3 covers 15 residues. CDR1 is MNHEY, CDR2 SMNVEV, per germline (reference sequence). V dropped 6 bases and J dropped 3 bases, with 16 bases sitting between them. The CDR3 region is CASRPLGLATDTQYF. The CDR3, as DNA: TGTGCCAGCAGACCTCTCGGACTGGCGACAGATACGCAGTATTTT.

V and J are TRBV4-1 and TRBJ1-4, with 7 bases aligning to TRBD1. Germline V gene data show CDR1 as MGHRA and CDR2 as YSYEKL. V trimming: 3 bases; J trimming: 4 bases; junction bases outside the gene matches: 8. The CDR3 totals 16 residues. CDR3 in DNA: TGCGCCAGCAGCCAGGAACCGGGACAGTTTAATGAAAAACTGTTTTTT. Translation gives CASSQEPGQFNEKLFF.

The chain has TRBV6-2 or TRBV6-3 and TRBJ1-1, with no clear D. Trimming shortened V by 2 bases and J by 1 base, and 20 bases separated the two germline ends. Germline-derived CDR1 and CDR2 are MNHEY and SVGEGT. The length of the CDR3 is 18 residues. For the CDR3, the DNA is TGTGCCAGCAGTTACACGGGGTTTGCGAAAAGTCGGAACACTGAAGCTTTCTTT. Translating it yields CASSYTGFAKSRNTEAFF.

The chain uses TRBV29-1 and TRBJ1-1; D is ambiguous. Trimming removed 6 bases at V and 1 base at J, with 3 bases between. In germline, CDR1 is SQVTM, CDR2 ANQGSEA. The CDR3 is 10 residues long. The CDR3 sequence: CSVGNTEAFF. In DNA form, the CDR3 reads TGCAGCGTCGGGAACACTGAAGCTTTCTTT.

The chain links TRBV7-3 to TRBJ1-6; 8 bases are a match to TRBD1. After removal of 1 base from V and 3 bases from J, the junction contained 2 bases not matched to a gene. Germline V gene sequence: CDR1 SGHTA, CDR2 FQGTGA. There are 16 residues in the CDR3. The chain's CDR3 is CASSLSGTGYNSPLHF. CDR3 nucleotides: TGTGCCAGCAGCTTAAGTGGGACAGGCTATAATTCACCCCTCCACTTT. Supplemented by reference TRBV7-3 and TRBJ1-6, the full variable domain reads GAGVSQTPSNKVTEKGKYVELRCDPISGHTALYWYRQSLGQGPEFLIYFQGTGAADDSGLPNDRFFAVRPEGSVSTLKIQRTERGDSAVYLCASSLSGTGYNSPLHFGNGTRLTVT.

The CDR3 reads CASSKGQESSGANVLTF. CDR3 DNA sequence: TGCGCCAGCAGCAAGGGACAGGAGAGCTCTGGGGCCAACGTCCTGACTTTC. The rearrangement joins TRBV5-1 to TRBJ2-6, with 8 bases aligning to TRBD1. V lost 4 bases, J lost 0 bases, and 6 bases stayed unmatched. Looked up from germline, CDR1 is SGHRS and CDR2 is YFSETQ. The CDR3 extends over 17 amino acids.

In nucleotides, the CDR3 is TGTGCCAGCACCTCGGAGAGCTCTGGGGCCAACGTCCTGACTTTC. As protein: CASTSESSGANVLTF. This chain joins TRBV6-5 and TRBJ2-6; D is unresolved. Germline V lookup: CDR1 MNHEY, CDR2 SVGAGI. The CDR3 consists of 15 residues. V was clipped by 7 bases and J by 0 bases, with 10 bases between them.